These 10 T cell receptor beta chains originate from one sample sequenced in a study of cytomegalovirus exposure and HLA in healthy donors. Vbeta (60) and Jbeta (13) primers were used in the PCR. Method: immunoSEQ multiplex PCR; TCRdb's copy keeps in-frame clones and lacks some. The table has over 150,000 clones, approximately 77% seen once. Sequenced material: PBMCs. The source of these receptors is a male donor in good health and CMV-seropositive.

The chain combines TRBV27 with TRBJ1-5, with 11 bases lining up with TRBD1. V shed 4 bases and J 1 base; nucleotides not matched to a gene: 3. The CDR3 contains 16 residues. Germline V gene lookup returns CDR1 MNHEY and CDR2 SMNVEV (reference sequence). The CDR3 DNA sequence: TGTGCCAGCAGTTCAGGACAGGGGGCCAGCAATCAGCCCCAGCATTTT. It specifies CASSSGQGASNQPQHF.

The chain recombines TRBV5-6 with TRBJ2-1; weak D call: TRBD1 (6 bases). The V and J ends lost 3 bases and 0 bases respectively, with 10 bases between them. Germline values: CDR1 SGHDT, CDR2 YYEEEE. The CDR3 is made up of 15 amino acids. The CDR3 sequence is CASSYTGSSYNEQFF. CDR3 coding DNA: TGTGCCAGCAGCTATACAGGGAGCTCCTACAATGAGCAGTTCTTC.

The chain couples TRBV5-1 to TRBJ2-1, with 13 bases fitting TRBD2. Trimming at V came to 3 bases and at J to 9 bases, leaving 12 bases not matched to a gene. Germline V gene data show CDR1 as SGHRS and CDR2 as YFSETQ. CDR3 length: 17 residues. CDR3 in DNA: TGCGCCAGCAGCTCGACCTCACTAGCGGGGGGGCGTAGTGAGCAGTTCTTC. Its protein product is CASSSTSLAGGRSEQFF.

The chain combines TRBV27 with TRBJ2-1, with D maybe TRBD2 (7 bases). The CDR3 has 13 residues. Trimming cost V 8 bases and J 5 bases, with 13 bases left between them. CDR1 and CDR2 from the germline V gene are MNHEY and SMNVEV (reference sequence). In DNA form, the CDR3 reads TGTGCCAGCGGACGGGGGGACAACAATGAGCAGTTCTTC. Amino acids: CASGRGDNNEQFF.

In its sample, this clone was seen once. The J gene is TRBJ1-6, the V gene TRBV7-9; D is perhaps TRBD1 (5 bases). With 0 bases removed from V and 5 bases from J, the gap between germline ends came to 5 bases. The CDR3 contains 14 residues. Germline values: CDR1 SEHNR, CDR2 FQNEAQ (reference sequence). The CDR3 sequence: CASSLAGDNSPLHF. CDR3 in DNA: TGTGCCAGCAGCTTAGCAGGGGATAATTCACCCCTCCACTTT.

The V call is TRBV6-1, the J call TRBJ1-5, with D unclear. Germline V gene sequence: CDR1 MNHNS, CDR2 SASEGT. The CDR3 has 13 residues. The ends were cut back, 3 bases at V and 7 bases at J, with 10 bases in the middle. The CDR3 DNA reads TGTGCCAGCAGTGATTCGGGAGGGCAGCCCCAGCATTTT. This sequence encodes CASSDSGGQPQHF.

The J gene is TRBJ1-1, the V gene TRBV13; the D is unclear. The germline V gene encodes CDR1 PRHDT and CDR2 FYEKMQ (reference sequence). Trimming took 0 bases from V and 1 from J, leaving 6 bases between them. The CDR3 contains 14 residues. Here the CDR3 reads CASSLGGRNTEAFF. The CDR3 nucleotides read TGTGCCAGCAGCTTAGGAGGGAGGAACACTGAAGCTTTCTTT.

V usage is TRBV10-3 and J usage is TRBJ1-1; the D is unclear. V lost 3 bases to trimming and J lost 1 base, with 12 bases between them. Per germline, CDR1 ENHRY and CDR2 SYGVKD. The CDR3 has 15 residues. The DNA of the CDR3 is TGTGCCATCAGTGACCGCCCAGGAGGGAACACTGAAGCTTTCTTT. Its protein is CAISDRPGGNTEAFF.

V is TRBV30 and J is TRBJ2-6, with TRBD1 identical over 8 bases. Trimming at V came to 0 bases and at J to 2 bases, leaving 9 bases not matched to a gene. Germline loops: CDR1 GTSNPN, CDR2 SVGIG (reference sequence). The CDR3 extends over 18 amino acids. CDR3 region: CAWSVAQGALAGANVLTF. The CDR3, as DNA: TGTGCCTGGAGTGTAGCGCAGGGGGCGCTGGCTGGGGCCAACGTCCTGACTTTC. The whole variable domain, remainder taken from reference TRBV30 and TRBJ2-6, is SQTIHQWPATLVQPVGSPLSLECTVEGTSNPNLYWYRQAAGRGLQLLFYSVGIGQISSEVPQNLSASRPQDRQFILSSKKLLLSDSGFYLCAWSVAQGALAGANVLTFGAGSRLTVL.

V usage is TRBV6-6 and J usage is TRBJ1-1, with D possibly matching TRBD1 (6 bases). The CDR3 loop spans 15 amino acids. V was trimmed by 6 bases and J by 4 bases, leaving 18 bases between them. Germline assignment: CDR1 MNHNY and CDR2 SVGAGI (reference sequence). The CDR3 DNA reads TGTGCCAGCAGCCAAAACAGGGTTTCGCGCACTGAAGCTTTCTTT. Amino acid sequence: CASSQNRVSRTEAFF.